The 21 T cell receptor beta chains given below trace back to one sample, sequenced in a study of high-grade serous ovarian cancer treatment subgroups. The table came from immunoSEQ multiplex PCR; TCRdb's copy has only in-frame clones and leaves some out. This table holds 10,000 to 15,000 clones, roughly 85% found once. Tumor samples were obtained before definitive surgery or chemotherapy. The sequencing sample was made of tumor tissue. Receptors were obtained from a human donor with high-grade serous ovarian cancer.

The rearrangement joins TRBV29-1 to TRBJ2-3; 12 nucleotides agree with TRBD2. This CDR3 spans 17 amino acids. CDR1 is SQVTM and CDR2 is ANQGSEA in the germline V gene. Unmatched junction bases numbered 5, after V lost 1 base and J lost 0 bases. The chain's CDR3 is CSVEGLAGALSTDTQYF. DNA of the CDR3: TGCAGCGTTGAAGGACTAGCGGGGGCTCTTAGCACAGATACGCAGTATTTT.

V gene TRBV19 combines with J gene TRBJ2-7; no reliable D call. With 6 bases removed from V and 2 bases from J, the gap between germline ends came to 8 bases. This CDR3 spans 12 amino acids. Germline values: CDR1 LNHDA, CDR2 SQIVND (reference sequence). The CDR3: CASSSGPYEQYF. CDR3 DNA sequence: TGTGCCAGTAGCTCTGGACCCTACGAGCAGTACTTC.

By sample fraction, this clone is medium-sized (0.01 to 0.1%). The V gene is TRBV25-1, the J gene TRBJ2-7, with 7 nucleotides matching TRBD1. The CDR3 spans 13 residues. Germline CDR1 reads MGHDK; CDR2 reads SYGVNS. V was clipped by 5 bases and J by 5 bases; unmatched bases: 6. Written as DNA, the CDR3 is TGTGCCAGCAGTAGGACAGGTTCCCACGAGCAGTACTTC. Amino acids: CASSRTGSHEQYF.

V gene TRBV10-3 combines with J gene TRBJ1-1; TRBD1 matches at 10 bases. CDR1 and CDR2 from the germline V gene are ENHRY and SYGVKD. The trim removed 5 bases at V and 4 bases at J, leaving 16 bases unmatched. This CDR3 is built from 18 residues. CDR3 sequence: CAISPRDSTGGLFTEAFF. CDR3 bases: TGTGCCATCAGTCCCAGAGACTCGACAGGGGGCTTGTTCACTGAAGCTTTCTTT.

The gene calls are TRBV29-1 and TRBJ2-5, with a possible D match to TRBD1 (5 bases). Germline CDR1 and CDR2: SQVTM and ANQGSEA. The V end was cut by 4 bases, the J end by 2 bases, with 8 bases between. This CDR3 has 12 residues. CDR3 nucleotide sequence: TGCAGCGTTGCCAGGGAACAAGAGACCCAGTACTTC. Translating gives CSVAREQETQYF. The variable domain in full, completed from reference TRBV29-1 and TRBJ2-5, reads SAVISQKPSRDICQRGTSLTIQCQVDSQVTMMFWYRQQPGQSLTLIATANQGSEATYESGFVIDKFPISRPNLTFSTLTVSNMSPEDSSIYLCSVAREQETQYFGPGTRLLVL.

V gene TRBV7-8 combines with J gene TRBJ2-2; D possibly uses TRBD1 or TRBD2 (5 bases each). V gave up 1 base and J gave up 3 bases, with 9 bases separating them. Germline CDR1 is SGHVS and CDR2 is FQNEAQ. The CDR3 is 15 amino acids. The CDR3 DNA is TGTGCCAGCAGCTTAGGACTGGGGGACACCGGGGAGCTGTTTTTT. It specifies CASSLGLGDTGELFF.

The chain has TRBV7-2 and TRBJ1-6; 10 bases align to TRBD1. V was pared by 5 bases and J by 7 bases, with 11 bases of the junction left unmatched. From germline, CDR1 is SGHTA and CDR2 FQGNSA. The CDR3 is 17 amino acids. In DNA, the CDR3 is TGTGCCAGCAGCATAGGAGGACAGGGGGTTGGGAATTCACCCCTCCACTTT. Protein sequence: CASSIGGQGVGNSPLHF.

The chain employs TRBV28 and TRBJ2-2, with 7 positions matching TRBD2. CDR1 is MDHEN, CDR2 SYDVKM, per germline. After removal of 5 bases from V and 2 bases from J, the junction contained 8 bases not matched to a gene. This CDR3 has 16 residues. The DNA for the CDR3 is TGTGCCAGCAGTACCCCGGGGAGGGGAAACACCGGGGAGCTGTTTTTT. Translation gives CASSTPGRGNTGELFF.

The genes are TRBV2 and TRBJ2-7; 7 nucleotides align to TRBD2. Unmatched junction bases numbered 7, after V lost 2 bases and J lost 6 bases. The CDR3 extends over 14 amino acids. The germline CDR1 and CDR2 sequences are SNHLY and FYNNEI. The CDR3 sequence: CASSEQGGSTEQYF. The CDR3, as DNA: TGTGCCAGCAGTGAACAGGGAGGGTCTACCGAGCAGTACTTC.

This chain joins TRBV5-8 and TRBJ1-2; D call uncertain. Germline V CDR1 and CDR2: SGHTS, YDEGEE. The CDR3 covers 13 residues. V shed 4 bases and J shed 5 bases, with 12 bases lying between them. The DNA of the CDR3 is TGTGCCAGCAGCACGGACCGGGAGTATGGCTACACCTTC. Translation: CASSTDREYGYTF.

For the CDR3, the DNA is TGCGCCAGCAGCCAAGCTTACCGGGACACCAACTACGAGCAGTACTTC. It specifies CASSQAYRDTNYEQYF. V gene TRBV4-1 combines with J gene TRBJ2-7; D is perhaps TRBD1 (6 bases). The length of the CDR3 is 16 residues. CDR1 and CDR2 from the germline V gene are MGHRA and YSYEKL. Trimming pared 1 base from V and 3 bases from J, leaving 16 bases between.

The genes are TRBV29-1 and TRBJ1-2; D is ambiguous. CDR1 and CDR2 from the germline V gene are SQVTM and ANQGSEA. V lost 2 bases and J lost 6, with 13 bases in between. This CDR3 is built from 13 residues. The CDR3 DNA is TGCAGCGTTGAATGGGTAGGCAGAAATGGCTACACCTTC. Its translation: CSVEWVGRNGYTF.

V and J are TRBV11-2 and TRBJ2-1; TRBD2 matches at 12 bases. Trimming removed 0 bases from V and 9 bases from J; junction bases left unmatched: 0. This CDR3 comprises 14 residues. Germline-derived CDR1 and CDR2 are SGHAT and FQNNGV. CDR3 sequence reads: CASSLELAGGEQFF. As DNA, the CDR3 is TGTGCCAGCAGCTTAGAACTAGCGGGGGGTGAGCAGTTCTTC.

This sequence joins TRBV28 and TRBJ1-6; 9 bases agree with TRBD1. V dropped 5 bases and J dropped 7; count of bases not matched to a gene: 6. Germline assignment: CDR1 MDHEN and CDR2 SYDVKM. This CDR3 has 15 residues. CDR3 region: CASSPRDRVNSPLHF. CDR3 in DNA: TGTGCCAGCAGTCCCCGGGACAGGGTAAATTCACCCCTCCACTTT.

V and J are TRBV4-1 and TRBJ1-3, with D perhaps matching TRBD1 (5 bases). This CDR3 has 16 amino acids. Germline V gives CDR1 MGHRA, CDR2 YSYEKL. V lost 0 bases and J lost 0, with 9 bases in between. CDR3 sequence: CASSQDPGSSGNTIYF. CDR3 nucleotide sequence: TGCGCCAGCAGCCAAGATCCAGGGAGCTCTGGAAACACCATATATTTT.

DNA for the CDR3: TGTGCCAGCAGTTTCCGGGTCTCGGTCAATGAGCAGTTCTTC. It translates to CASSFRVSVNEQFF. The chain joins TRBV27 to TRBJ2-1, with D unclear. The germline CDR1 and CDR2 sequences are MNHEY and SMNVEV (reference sequence). This CDR3 is 14 amino acids long. The V end was cut by 3 bases, the J end by 6 bases, with 12 bases between.

CDR3 bases: TGCGCCAGCAGCCAAGCGGGCACAAAGGGGGAAAAACTGTTTTTT. Translation: CASSQAGTKGEKLFF. This chain links TRBV4-3 with TRBJ1-4, with a possible D match to TRBD1 (5 bases). CDR3 length equals 15 residues. Trimming cost V 1 base and J 8 bases, with 14 bases left between them. The V gene's germline CDR1 is LGHNA and CDR2 YSLEER.

The chain employs TRBV7-2 and TRBJ2-3, with D possibly matching TRBD2 (6 bases). CDR3 length: 15 amino acids. Looked up from germline, CDR1 is SGHTA and CDR2 is FQGNSA. The ends were cut back, 5 bases at V and 4 bases at J, with 16 bases in the middle. The CDR3 coding sequence is TGTGCCAGCAGCCAACGACTAGGTGGTCCAGATACGCAGTATTTT. Translated: CASSQRLGGPDTQYF. Complete variable domain (other parts from reference TRBV7-2 and TRBJ2-3): GAGVSQSPSNKVTEKGKDVELRCDPISGHTALYWYRQSLGQGLEFLIYFQGNSAPDKSGLPSDRFSAERTGGSVSTLTIQRTQQEDSAVYLCASSQRLGGPDTQYFGPGTRLTVL.

The V gene is TRBV9, the J gene TRBJ1-2; no reliable D call. V was clipped by 0 bases and J by 0 bases, with 6 bases between them. Germline loops: CDR1 SGDLS, CDR2 YYNGEE. The CDR3 runs 14 residues. CDR3 sequence reads: CASSVGVANYGYTF. CDR3 DNA sequence: TGTGCCAGCAGCGTAGGGGTGGCTAACTATGGCTACACCTTC. Full variable domain (remainder filled in from reference TRBV9 and TRBJ1-2): DSGVTQTPKHLITATGQRVTLRCSPRSGDLSVYWYQQSLDQGLQFLIQYYNGEERAKGNILERFSAQQFPDLHSELNLSSLELGDSALYFCASSVGVANYGYTFGSGTRLTVV.

The V gene is TRBV4-2, the J gene TRBJ1-1, with unresolved D. The germline gives CDR1 LGHNA, CDR2 YNFKEQ. Trimming pared 3 bases from V and 1 base from J, leaving 15 bases between. The CDR3 length is 16 residues. CDR3 bases: TGTGCCAGCAGCCAGGATTTCCTCTGGGGGAACACTGAAGCTTTCTTT. The encoded protein is CASSQDFLWGNTEAFF.

This sequence joins TRBV5-1 and TRBJ1-4; a possible D gene is TRBD1 (5 bases). Germline V gene data show CDR1 as SGHRS and CDR2 as YFSETQ. The V end was cut by 5 bases, the J end by 5 bases, with 16 bases between. The CDR3 length is 15 residues. This CDR3 reads CASSARPGYNEKLFF. CDR3 nucleotide sequence: TGCGCCAGCAGTGCTAGGCCAGGGTACAATGAAAAACTGTTTTTT.